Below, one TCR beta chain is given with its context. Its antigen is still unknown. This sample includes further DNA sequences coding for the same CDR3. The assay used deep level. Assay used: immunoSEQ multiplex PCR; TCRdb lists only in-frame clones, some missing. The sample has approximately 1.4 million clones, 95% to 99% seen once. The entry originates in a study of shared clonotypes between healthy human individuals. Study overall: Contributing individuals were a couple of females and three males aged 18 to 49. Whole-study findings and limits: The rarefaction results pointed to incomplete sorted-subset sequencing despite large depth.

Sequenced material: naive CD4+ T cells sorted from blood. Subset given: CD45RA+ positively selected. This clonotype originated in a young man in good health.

CDR3 DNA: TGTGCCAGTAGCCCTACTAGAGATACGCAGTATTTT. Protein: CASSPTRDTQYF. The chain has TRBV19 and TRBJ2-3, with D tentatively TRBD2 (5 bases). The CDR3 totals 12 residues. Deletions cut 6 bases from V and 5 bases from J, with 9 bases between. Per the germline V gene, CDR1 is LNHDA and CDR2 is SQIVND (reference sequence). Together with reference TRBV19 and TRBJ2-3, the CDR3 gives the full variable domain: DGGITQSPKYLFRKEGQNVTLSCEQNLNHDAMYWYRQDPGQGLRLIYYSQIVNDFQKGDIAEGYSVSREKKESFPLTVTSAQKNPTAFYLCASSPTRDTQYFGPGTRLTVL.